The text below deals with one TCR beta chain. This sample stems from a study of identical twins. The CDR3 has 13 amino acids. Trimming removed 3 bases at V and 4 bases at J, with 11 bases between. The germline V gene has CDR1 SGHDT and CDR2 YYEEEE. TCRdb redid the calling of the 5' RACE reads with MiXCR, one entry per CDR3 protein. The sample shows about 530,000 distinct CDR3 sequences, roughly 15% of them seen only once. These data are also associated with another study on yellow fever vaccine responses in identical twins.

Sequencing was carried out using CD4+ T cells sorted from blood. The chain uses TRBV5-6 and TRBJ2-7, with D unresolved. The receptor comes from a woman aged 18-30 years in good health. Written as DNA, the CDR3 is TGTGCCAGCAGCTACGTGAGGAAATACGAGCAGTACTTC. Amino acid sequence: CASSYVRKYEQYF.